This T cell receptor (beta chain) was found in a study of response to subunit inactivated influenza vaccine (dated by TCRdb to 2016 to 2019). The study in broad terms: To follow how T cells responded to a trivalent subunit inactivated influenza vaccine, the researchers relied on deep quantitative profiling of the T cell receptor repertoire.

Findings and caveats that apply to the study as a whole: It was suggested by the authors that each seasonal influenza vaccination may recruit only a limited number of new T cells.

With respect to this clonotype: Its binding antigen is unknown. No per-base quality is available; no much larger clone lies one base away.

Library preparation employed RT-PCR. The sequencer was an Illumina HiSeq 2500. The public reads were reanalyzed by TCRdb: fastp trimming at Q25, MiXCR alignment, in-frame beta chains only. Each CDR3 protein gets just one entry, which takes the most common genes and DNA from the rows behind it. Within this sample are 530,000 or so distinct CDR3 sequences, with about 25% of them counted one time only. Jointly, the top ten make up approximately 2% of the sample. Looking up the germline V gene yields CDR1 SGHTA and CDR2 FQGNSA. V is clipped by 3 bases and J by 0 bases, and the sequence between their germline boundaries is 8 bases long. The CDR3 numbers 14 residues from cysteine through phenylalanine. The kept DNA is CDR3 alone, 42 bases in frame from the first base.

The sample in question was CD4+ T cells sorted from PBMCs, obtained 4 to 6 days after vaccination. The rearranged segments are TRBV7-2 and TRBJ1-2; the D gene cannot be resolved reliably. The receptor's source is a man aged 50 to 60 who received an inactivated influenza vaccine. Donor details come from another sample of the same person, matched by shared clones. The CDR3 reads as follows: CASSLGEANYGYTF. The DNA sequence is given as TGTGCCAGCAGCTTGGGTGAAGCTAACTATGGCTACACCTTC.